A single sample gave rise to the 17 T cell receptor beta chains below, sequenced in a study of OX40 agonist ivuxolimab in advanced cancers. Profiled with immunoSEQ multiplex PCR; TCRdb holds only in-frame clones, not every one. The repertoire holds 77,000 or so clones, with 92% as singletons. Here the sequenced sample was CD4+ or CD8+ T cells sorted from blood, taken in a trial of the OX40 agonist ivuxolimab. These receptor sequences come from an adult with an advanced solid tumor such as melanoma, head and neck, liver or kidney cancer.

The V and J genes are TRBV6-5 and TRBJ1-1, with D possibly being TRBD1 (5 bases). From germline, CDR1 is MNHEY and CDR2 SVGAGI. The CDR3 sequence is 15 residues long. The V end was cut by 5 bases, the J end by 5 bases, with 18 bases between. The CDR3, as DNA: TGTGCCAGCAGTCCCCAGCCCACTGCAGGGACTGAAGCTTTCTTT. Amino acid sequence: CASSPQPTAGTEAFF.

This chain links TRBV10-3 with TRBJ2-6; D not certain. CDR1 is ENHRY and CDR2 is SYGVKD in the germline V gene. With 3 bases removed from V and 2 bases from J, the gap between germline ends came to 8 bases. The CDR3 has 15 residues. The CDR3 sequence is CAISEYIPGANVLTF. DNA of the CDR3: TGTGCCATCAGTGAATACATACCTGGGGCCAACGTCCTGACTTTC.

The chain is built from TRBV19 and TRBJ2-1, with 10 bases lining up with TRBD2. V lost 7 bases, J lost 2 bases, and 5 bases stayed unmatched. Germline V gives CDR1 LNHDA, CDR2 SQIVND (reference sequence). CDR3 length equals 15 residues. CDR3 nucleotides: TGTGCCAGTACCGCGGGGACTAGCGCCTACAATGAGCAGTTCTTC. Protein sequence: CASTAGTSAYNEQFF.

This clone showed up just a few times. The chain employs TRBV4-3 and TRBJ1-1; no clear D. The V end lost 2 bases, the J end lost 1 base, and 11 bases lay between the germline ends. Germline-derived CDR1 and CDR2 are LGHNA and YSLEER. The CDR3 consists of 15 residues. CDR3 in amino acids: CASSQQARKNTEAFF. CDR3 DNA: TGCGCCAGCAGCCAACAAGCCCGGAAGAACACTGAAGCTTTCTTT.

This chain connects TRBV5-1 to TRBJ2-7; D could derive from TRBD1 or TRBD2 (5 bases each). CDR1 and CDR2 from the germline V gene are SGHRS and YFSETQ. Between the trimmed V and J ends, which lost 3 bases and 6 bases, there was a span of 19 bases. This CDR3 has 15 amino acids. The CDR3 DNA reads TGCGCCAGCAGCTGGGCTGGGACCAGGTCGGGCGAGCAGTACTTC. This translates into CASSWAGTRSGEQYF.

The J gene is TRBJ2-2, the V gene TRBV30; D gene ambiguous. From germline, CDR1 is GTSNPN and CDR2 SVGIG (reference sequence). This CDR3 is built from 15 residues. The V gene lost 3 bases and the J gene lost 5 bases, with 16 bases spanning the gap. CDR3 nucleotide sequence: TGTGCCTGGAGCCAACCAGGACCTCCAACCGGGGAGCTGTTTTTT. This codes for CAWSQPGPPTGELFF.

The chain recombines TRBV28 with TRBJ2-1, with TRBD2 as a possible D gene (6 bases). CDR3 length: 14 residues. The germline V and J ends were trimmed by 2 bases and 5 bases, with 10 bases remaining between them. Germline values: CDR1 MDHEN, CDR2 SYDVKM. The CDR3 here is CASSLGGANNEQFF. CDR3 bases: TGTGCCAGCAGTTTAGGAGGGGCAAACAATGAGCAGTTCTTC. The entire variable domain, with the rest obtained from reference TRBV28 and TRBJ2-1, is as follows: DVKVTQSSRYLVKRTGEKVFLECVQDMDHENMFWYRQDPGLGLRLIYFSYDVKMKEKGDIPEGYSVSREKKERFSLILESASTNQTSMYLCASSLGGANNEQFFGPGTRLTVL.

CDR3 in DNA: TGTGCCAGCAGCGTAGATGGGACAGGGATTGAAAAACTGTTTTTT. This gives the protein CASSVDGTGIEKLFF. The V and J genes are TRBV9 and TRBJ1-4; TRBD1 matches at 9 bases. The J segment lost 7 bases and the V segment lost 0 bases, leaving 4 bases of the junction unmatched. There are 15 residues in the CDR3. Germline assignment: CDR1 SGDLS and CDR2 YYNGEE. The whole variable domain, remainder taken from reference TRBV9 and TRBJ1-4, is DSGVTQTPKHLITATGQRVTLRCSPRSGDLSVYWYQQSLDQGLQFLIQYYNGEERAKGNILERFSAQQFPDLHSELNLSSLELGDSALYFCASSVDGTGIEKLFFGSGTQLSVL.

The J gene is TRBJ2-3, the V gene TRBV4-1, with TRBD2 matching over 8 bases. V dropped 4 bases and J dropped 4; count of bases not matched to a gene: 16. The germline V gene encodes CDR1 MGHRA and CDR2 YSYEKL. The CDR3 has 18 amino acids. CDR3 DNA: TGCGCCAGCAGCCTCTCCGGGACTAGGGGGGTTCAGGCAGATACGCAGTATTTT. This encodes CASSLSGTRGVQADTQYF.

The chain uses TRBV19 and TRBJ2-3; 9 bases are a match to TRBD2. The ends lost 5 bases at V and 4 bases at J; junction bases unmatched: 10. Germline V gives CDR1 LNHDA, CDR2 SQIVND (reference sequence). The CDR3 length is 16 residues. CDR3 region: CASSPTPGLASDTQYF. CDR3 DNA sequence: TGTGCCAGTAGTCCTACTCCGGGACTAGCTTCAGATACGCAGTATTTT.

This chain connects TRBV2 to TRBJ2-3, with D maybe TRBD2 (6 bases). Germline V gene data show CDR1 as SNHLY and CDR2 as FYNNEI. V was shortened by 6 bases and J by 4 bases, with 14 bases between the two germline ends. CDR3 length: 14 amino acids. Written as DNA, the CDR3 is TGTGCCAGCAGGATTCAGGGAGGCCCAGATACGCAGTATTTT. It yields the protein CASRIQGGPDTQYF.

A single count supports this clone. The CDR3 region has the DNA TGTGCCAGCAGTTACCTCAGCGGGGGACCCCCCTACGAGCAGTACTTC. It translates to CASSYLSGGPPYEQYF. This chain uses TRBV6-5 with TRBJ2-7; 8 positions agree with TRBD2. Germline loops: CDR1 MNHEY, CDR2 SVGAGI. The CDR3 is made up of 16 amino acids. Trimming removed 2 bases from V and 2 bases from J; junction bases left unmatched: 8.

The chain couples TRBV4-3 to TRBJ2-1; D call uncertain. The V end was cut by 0 bases, the J end by 7 bases, with 16 bases between. CDR1 is LGHNA, CDR2 YSLEER, per germline. The CDR3 is made up of 16 amino acids. In nucleotides, the CDR3 is TGCGCCAGCAGCCAAGAGTACGAGGATGCTGGGAATGAGCAGTTCTTC. Translating gives CASSQEYEDAGNEQFF.

CDR3 protein: CASSRVLWSYTF. CDR3 sequence (DNA): TGTGCCAGCAGCAGGGTTCTATGGAGCTACACCTTC. This chain joins TRBV9 and TRBJ1-2; D gene ambiguous. The V and J ends lost 4 bases and 9 bases respectively, with 13 bases between them. The CDR3 runs to 12 residues. Germline lookup yields CDR1 SGDLS and CDR2 YYNGEE.

This clone was recorded once. The chain couples TRBV30 to TRBJ1-2; 9 nucleotides match TRBD1. Germline V gene data show CDR1 as GTSNPN and CDR2 as SVGIG (reference sequence). After removal of 4 bases from V and 3 bases from J, the junction contained 6 bases not matched to a gene. CDR3 length equals 14 residues. The CDR3 DNA sequence: TGTGCCTGGAAGTTCGGGACAGGGTACTATGGCTACACCTTC. This gives the protein CAWKFGTGYYGYTF.

This sequence joins TRBV7-3 and TRBJ2-2; TRBD2 aligns across 10 bases. The CDR3 runs 14 residues. Germline V gives CDR1 SGHTA, CDR2 FQGTGA. With 6 bases clipped from V and 7 bases from J, the junction kept 5 bases outside the gene matches. DNA for the CDR3: TGTGCCAGCAGGACTCTAGCGGGAGTCGGGGAGCTGTTTTTT. Translated, it gives CASRTLAGVGELFF.

The genes are TRBV7-8 and TRBJ1-2, with 7 bases aligning to TRBD1. Germline loops: CDR1 SGHVS, CDR2 FQNEAQ. This CDR3 is 16 amino acids long. Trimming cost V 3 bases and J 0 bases; bases outside gene matches: 7. The CDR3: CASSLRQDRSNYGYTF. The CDR3 DNA reads TGTGCCAGCAGCTTGCGTCAGGACAGGTCTAACTATGGCTACACCTTC.